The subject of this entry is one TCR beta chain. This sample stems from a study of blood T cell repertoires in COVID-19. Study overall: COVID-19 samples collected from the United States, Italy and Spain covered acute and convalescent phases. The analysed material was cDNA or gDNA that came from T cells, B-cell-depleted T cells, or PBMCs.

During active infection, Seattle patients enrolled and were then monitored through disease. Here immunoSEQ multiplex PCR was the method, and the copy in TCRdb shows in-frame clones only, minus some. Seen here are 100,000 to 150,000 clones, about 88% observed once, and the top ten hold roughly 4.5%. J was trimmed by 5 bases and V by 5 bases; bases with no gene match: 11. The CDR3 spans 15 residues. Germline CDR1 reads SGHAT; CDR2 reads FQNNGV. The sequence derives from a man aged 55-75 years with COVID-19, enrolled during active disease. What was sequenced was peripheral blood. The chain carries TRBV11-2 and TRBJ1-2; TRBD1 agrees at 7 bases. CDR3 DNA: TGTGCCAGCAGCAACTCAGGGGGTGCGACATATGGCTACACCTTC. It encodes CASSNSGGATYGYTF.